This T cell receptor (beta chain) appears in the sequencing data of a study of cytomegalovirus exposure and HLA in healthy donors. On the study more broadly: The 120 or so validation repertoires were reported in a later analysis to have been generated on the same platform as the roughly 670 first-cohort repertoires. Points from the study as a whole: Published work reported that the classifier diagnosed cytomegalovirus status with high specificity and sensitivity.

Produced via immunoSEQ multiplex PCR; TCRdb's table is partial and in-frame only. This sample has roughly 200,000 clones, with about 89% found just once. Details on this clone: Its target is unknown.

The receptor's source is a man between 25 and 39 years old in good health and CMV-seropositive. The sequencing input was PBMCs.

The DNA for the CDR3 is TGTGCCAGCAGCTCCGACCACCGCTACGAGCAGTACTTC. Translation: CASSSDHRYEQYF. The rearrangement joins TRBV28 to TRBJ2-7; D is unresolved. The CDR3 sequence is 13 residues long. The V and J ends lost 6 bases and 3 bases respectively, with 12 bases between them. Germline CDR1 MDHEN, CDR2 SYDVKM. The variable domain in full, with the rest retrieved from reference TRBV28 and TRBJ2-7, is DVKVTQSSRYLVKRTGEKVFLECVQDMDHENMFWYRQDPGLGLRLIYFSYDVKMKEKGDIPEGYSVSREKKERFSLILESASTNQTSMYLCASSSDHRYEQYFGPGTRLTVT.